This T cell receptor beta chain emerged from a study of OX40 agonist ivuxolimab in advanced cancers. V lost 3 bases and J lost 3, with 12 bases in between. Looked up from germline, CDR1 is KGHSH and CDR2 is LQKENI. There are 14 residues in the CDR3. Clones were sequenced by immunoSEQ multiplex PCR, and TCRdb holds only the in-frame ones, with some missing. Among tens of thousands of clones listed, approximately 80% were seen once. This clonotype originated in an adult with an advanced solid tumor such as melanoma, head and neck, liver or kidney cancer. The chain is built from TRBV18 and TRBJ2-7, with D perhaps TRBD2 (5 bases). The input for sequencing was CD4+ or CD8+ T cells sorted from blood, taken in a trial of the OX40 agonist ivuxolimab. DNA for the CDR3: TGTGCCAGCTCACCGGCGATAGACTACTACGAGCAGTACTTC. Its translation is CASSPAIDYYEQYF.